This TCR beta chain came from a study of OX40 agonist ivuxolimab in advanced cancers. Whole-study context: The patients received agonistic anti-OX40 (CD134) antibody ivuxolimab.

TCRdb's table, derived via immunoSEQ multiplex PCR, lists solely in-frame clones and lacks some. The repertoire consists of about 70,000 clones, with approximately 80% occurring once and the leading ten covering roughly 6.2%. The study's findings and limits: Clones of CD4+ and CD8+ blood T cells grew by week 6 at doses of 0.1 to 3.0 mg/kg.

This clone was detected once. The antigen is unknown. Between the trimmed V and J ends, which lost 2 bases and 5 bases, there was a span of 15 bases. The CDR3 sequence is 15 residues long. Germline V CDR1 and CDR2: MNHEY, SVGAGI. The rearrangement joins TRBV6-5 to TRBJ1-1; TRBD1 might be the D (6 bases). The source material was CD4+ or CD8+ T cells sorted from blood, sampled in a trial of the OX40 agonist ivuxolimab. The source of this sequence is an adult with an advanced solid tumor such as melanoma, head and neck, liver or kidney cancer. CDR3 DNA: TGTGCCAGCAGTTACGGAGGTCTCCAGGGGACTGAAGCTTTCTTT. This gives the protein CASSYGGLQGTEAFF.